Below, 17 T cell receptor beta chains from the same sample are listed, as sequenced in a study of spatial heterogeneity in lung cancer. Study-level findings and limits: Within tumors, counts of expanded alpha and beta TCRs tracked tumor mutation counts.

The time point is: sample taken at primary tumor resection. One entry per CDR3 protein results from TCRdb running MiXCR on the 5' RACE reads. The repertoire consists of 4,200 or so distinct CDR3 sequences, with 7.5% to 9.5% occurring once and the leading ten covering 8.9%. Their target antigens are unknown. Here the sequenced sample was lung tumor tissue, taken at surgery. The receptors shown here come from a male donor with early-stage non-small cell lung cancer.

In this sample, this clonotype turned up many times. The gene calls are TRBV4-1 and TRBJ2-1, with D possibly called TRBD1 or TRBD2 (5 bases each). Trimming took 4 bases from V and 10 from J, leaving 14 bases between them. The CDR3 is 13 residues long. CDR1 is MGHRA and CDR2 is YSYEKL in the germline V gene. The CDR3 reads CASSPWDGREQFF. The CDR3 DNA sequence: TGCGCCAGCAGCCCCTGGGACGGTAGAGAGCAGTTCTTC.

Sample share makes this clonotype medium-sized. This sequence joins TRBV29-1 and TRBJ2-2, with 9 bases lining up with TRBD1. V trimming: 6 bases; J trimming: 6 bases; junction bases outside the gene matches: 11. There are 15 residues in the CDR3. The germline V gene encodes CDR1 SQVTM and CDR2 ANQGSEA. The CDR3 DNA is TGCAGCGTCCCATCCGGGACAGGGTATGCCGGGGAGCTGTTTTTT. This codes for CSVPSGTGYAGELFF.

By share, this clonotype counts as medium-sized. Here the CDR3 reads CASIDGRDYKEGGTQYF. Here the CDR3 DNA reads TGTGCCAGCATAGACGGCCGGGACTACAAGGAAGGAGGGACGCAGTATTTT. The V gene is TRBV6-6, the J gene TRBJ2-3; 7 nucleotides line up with TRBD2. Germline assignment: CDR1 MNHNY and CDR2 SVGAGI (reference sequence). The CDR3 extends over 17 amino acids. J lost 9 bases, V lost 7 bases, and 22 bases had no gene match.

This clonotype was seen only a few times. The chain combines TRBV6-5 with TRBJ2-3; no reliable D call. There are 15 residues in the CDR3. The V gene lost 4 bases and the J gene lost 1 base, with 12 bases spanning the gap. CDR1 and CDR2 from the germline V gene are MNHEY and SVGAGI. CDR3 sequence reads: CASSFLSSRTDTQYF. The CDR3 DNA sequence: TGTGCCAGCAGTTTCCTTTCCAGCCGCACAGATACGCAGTATTTT.

This clonotype was counted at least ten times. The CDR3 DNA sequence: TGTGCCAGCAGTACGCGCATGACAGTGAAGAACACTGAAGCTTTCTTT. Protein product: CASSTRMTVKNTEAFF. This chain joins TRBV6-5 and TRBJ1-1, with a possible D match to TRBD1 (5 bases). This CDR3 region has 16 residues. Trimming pared 5 bases from V and 1 base from J, leaving 17 bases between. CDR1 and CDR2 from the germline V gene are MNHEY and SVGAGI.

This clonotype was seen ten or more times. The J gene is TRBJ2-7, the V gene TRBV2; no clear D. The length of the CDR3 is 14 residues. Trimming took off 6 bases at V and 4 bases at J, with 16 bases between the two ends. CDR1 is SNHLY, CDR2 FYNNEI, per germline. The CDR3 spells CASRLTLDVYEQYF. The CDR3 DNA reads as TGTGCCAGCAGACTGACCCTGGACGTTTACGAGCAGTACTTC.

This clonotype counts as medium-sized. The rearrangement links TRBV4-3 to TRBJ1-5; the D is unclear. V shed 0 bases and J shed 7 bases, with 16 bases lying between them. Germline V gene data show CDR1 as LGHNA and CDR2 as YSLEER. This CDR3 is built from 16 residues. CDR3 residues: CASSQDIGYNPQPQHF. The CDR3 nucleotides read TGCGCCAGCAGCCAAGATATAGGGTATAATCCCCAGCCCCAGCATTTT.

This clonotype is classed as medium-sized (0.01 to 0.1%). V is TRBV7-9 and J is TRBJ1-1, with 8 bases identical to TRBD1. The CDR3 length is 16 residues. V lost 5 bases, J lost 4 bases, and 12 bases stayed unmatched. Looked up from germline, CDR1 is SEHNR and CDR2 is FQNEAQ (reference sequence). For the CDR3, the DNA is TGTGCCAGCAGCCCCGACCCAGGGGGCCGGGGCACTGAAGCTTTCTTT. This sequence encodes CASSPDPGGRGTEAFF.

A note on this clonotype: Being one base from a much bigger clone, this may be a read error. J is TRBJ2-2 and V is TRBV5-5; D perhaps matches TRBD1 (5 bases). CDR3 size: 16 residues. V shed 4 bases and J shed 7 bases, with 20 bases lying between them. From germline, CDR1 is SGHKS and CDR2 YYEKEE (reference sequence). Here the CDR3 DNA reads TGTGCCAGCAGCGAACTCACCCCAGGGCGCATCGGGGAGCTGTTTTTT. It yields the protein CASSELTPGRIGELFF.

CDR3 coding DNA: TGTGCCAGCAGCGCTAGCGTATCCTACGAGCAGTACTTC. This translates into CASSASVSYEQYF. The chain couples TRBV7-6 to TRBJ2-7; D might be TRBD2 (6 bases). Deletions cut 5 bases from V and 1 base from J, with 9 bases between. CDR1 SGHVS and CDR2 FNYEAQ come from the germline V gene. The CDR3 sequence is 13 residues long.

By sample share, this clonotype is medium-sized. The chain is built from TRBV18 and TRBJ1-4; D perhaps matches TRBD1 (5 bases). Germline CDR1 is KGHSH and CDR2 is LQKENI. The CDR3 totals 15 residues. V was shortened by 1 base and J by 5 bases, with 11 bases between the two germline ends. This CDR3 reads CASSPRNDRNEKLFF. In DNA, the CDR3 is TGTGCCAGCTCACCACGGAATGACAGAAATGAAAAACTGTTTTTT.

Within the sample, this clonotype is medium-sized. V and J are TRBV12-3 or TRBV12-4 and TRBJ1-2; possible D gene TRBD1, 5 bases. The V and J ends lost 5 bases and 4 bases respectively, with 14 bases between them. The CDR3 spans 14 residues. DNA of the CDR3: TGTGCCAGCAGTCCCCAGGGCTCTAGCTATGGCTACACCTTC. Encoded protein: CASSPQGSSYGYTF.

This clonotype is medium-sized by share. The genes are TRBV27 and TRBJ2-5, with D unresolved. The CDR3 contains 15 residues. Trimming removed 6 bases from V and 7 bases from J, with 21 bases in between. Germline loops: CDR1 MNHEY, CDR2 SMNVEV (reference sequence). CDR3 sequence: CASSPHAVPTVTQYF. CDR3 nucleotide sequence: TGTGCCAGCAGCCCCCATGCGGTCCCGACGGTGACCCAGTACTTC.

This chain joins TRBV6-2 or TRBV6-3 and TRBJ1-6; unclear D gene. This CDR3 comprises 17 residues. Germline values: CDR1 MNHEY, CDR2 SVGEGT. Between the trimmed V and J ends, which lost 8 bases and 0 bases, there was a span of 17 bases. CDR3 residues: CASWVGRGSSYNSPLHF. CDR3 DNA sequence: TGTGCCAGCTGGGTAGGCAGAGGAAGCTCCTATAATTCACCCCTCCACTTT.

On this clonotype itself: This may arise from a read error, as a much more abundant clone is one base away. The rearrangement links TRBV27 to TRBJ2-1; D ambiguous. Germline values: CDR1 MNHEY, CDR2 SMNVEV (reference sequence). V was cut by 2 bases and J by 0 bases, with 11 bases left in between. The CDR3 is 16 residues long. CDR3 sequence: CASSLDGVNSYNEQFF. The DNA for the CDR3 is TGTGCCAGCAGTTTAGACGGAGTAAACTCCTACAATGAGCAGTTCTTC.

This clonotype is medium-sized within its sample. This chain links TRBV7-2 with TRBJ2-5; 12 bases fit TRBD2. CDR1 is SGHTA and CDR2 is FQGNSA in the germline V gene. The CDR3 totals 15 residues. Germline trimming cut 7 bases from V and 5 bases from J; bases unmatched to any gene: 8. This CDR3 reads CASTRRTSGEETQYF. CDR3 sequence (DNA): TGTGCCAGCACACGAAGGACTAGCGGGGAGGAGACCCAGTACTTC.

There are a few counts of this clonotype. The V gene is TRBV5-6, the J gene TRBJ2-5, with 10 bases matching TRBD1. Germline CDR1 and CDR2: SGHDT and YYEEEE. The CDR3 length is 15 residues. The junction had 11 bases not matched to a gene; V was cut back by 7 bases and J by 5 bases. CDR3 DNA sequence: TGTGCCAGCGTCTTCCAGACAGGGGGCACGGAGACCCAGTACTTC. Translation gives CASVFQTGGTETQYF.